Given below is one TCR beta chain in context. The antigen is unknown. The second PCR ran roughly 6 to 11 cycles with a sample-barcoded 5' primer and J-beta primers. Each CDR3 protein is one row after TCRdb ran MiXCR on the 5' RACE reads. The table records 1.5 million to 1.8 million distinct CDR3 sequences, 35% to 45% of them present only once. The sample originates from a study of blood T cells in healthy people across ages. The study, taken as a whole, reports: Diversity figures derived from one million T cells were judged to underestimate the true value. Any conclusive comparison of naive versus antigen-experienced cells was prevented by using unsorted PBMCs.

V was shortened by 2 bases and J by 0 bases, with 26 bases between the two germline ends. Per germline, CDR1 SQVTM and CDR2 ANQGSEA. The CDR3 runs to 20 residues. The clonotype was recovered from a woman younger than 35 in good health. This rearrangement joins TRBV29-1 to TRBJ2-1, with TRBD1 as a possible D gene (7 bases). The sequenced sample was blood. The CDR3 sequence is CSVEYLRGLAGGSSYNEQFF. Written as DNA, the CDR3 is TGCAGCGTTGAATATTTGAGGGGTCTGGCAGGGGGGAGCTCCTACAATGAGCAGTTCTTC.